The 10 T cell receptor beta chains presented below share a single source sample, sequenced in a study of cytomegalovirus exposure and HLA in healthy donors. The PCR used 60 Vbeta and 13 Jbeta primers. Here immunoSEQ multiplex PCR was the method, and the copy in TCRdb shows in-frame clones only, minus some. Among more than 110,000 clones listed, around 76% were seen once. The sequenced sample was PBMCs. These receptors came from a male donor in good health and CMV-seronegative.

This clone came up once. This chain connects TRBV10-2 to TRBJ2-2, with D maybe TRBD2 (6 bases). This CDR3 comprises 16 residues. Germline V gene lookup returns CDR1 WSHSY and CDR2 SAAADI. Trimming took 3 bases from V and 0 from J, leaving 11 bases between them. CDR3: CASSDPAGTNTGELFF. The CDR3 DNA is TGCGCCAGCAGTGACCCCGCGGGGACGAACACCGGGGAGCTGTTTTTT.

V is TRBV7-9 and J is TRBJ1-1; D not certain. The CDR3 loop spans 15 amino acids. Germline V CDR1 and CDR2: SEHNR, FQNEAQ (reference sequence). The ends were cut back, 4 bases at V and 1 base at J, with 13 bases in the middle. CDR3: CASSSHSDKNTEAFF. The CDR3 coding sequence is TGTGCCAGCAGCTCCCATTCCGACAAGAACACTGAAGCTTTCTTT.

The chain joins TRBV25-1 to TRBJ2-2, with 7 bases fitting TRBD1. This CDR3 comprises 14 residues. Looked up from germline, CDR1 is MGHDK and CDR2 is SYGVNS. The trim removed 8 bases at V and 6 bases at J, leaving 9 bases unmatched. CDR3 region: CASEDRAYPGELFF. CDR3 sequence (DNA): TGTGCCAGCGAAGACAGGGCTTATCCCGGGGAGCTGTTTTTT.

The CDR3 protein is CASSLGEGINTEAFF. CDR3 in DNA: TGTGCCAGCAGCTTAGGTGAGGGAATTAACACTGAAGCTTTCTTT. The genes are TRBV7-9 and TRBJ1-1; D remains unclear. V lost 1 base and J 2 bases, leaving 11 bases between the germline ends. Per the germline V gene, CDR1 is SEHNR and CDR2 is FQNEAQ (reference sequence). The CDR3 is made up of 15 amino acids.

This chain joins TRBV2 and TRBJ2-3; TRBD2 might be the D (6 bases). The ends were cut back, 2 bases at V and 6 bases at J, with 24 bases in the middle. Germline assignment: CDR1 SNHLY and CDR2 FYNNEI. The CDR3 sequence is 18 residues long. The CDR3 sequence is CASSEWGLRTTRMDTQYF. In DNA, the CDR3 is TGTGCCAGCAGTGAATGGGGGTTAAGGACTACGAGGATGGATACGCAGTATTTT. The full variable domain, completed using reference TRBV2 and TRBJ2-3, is EPEVTQTPSHQVTQMGQEVILRCVPISNHLYFYWYRQILGQKVEFLVSFYNNEISEKSEIFDDQFSVERPDGSNFTLKIRSTKLEDSAMYFCASSEWGLRTTRMDTQYFGPGTRLTVL.

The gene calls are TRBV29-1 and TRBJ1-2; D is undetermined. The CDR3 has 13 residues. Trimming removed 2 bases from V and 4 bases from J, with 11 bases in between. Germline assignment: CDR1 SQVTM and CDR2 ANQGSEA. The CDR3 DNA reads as TGCAGCGTTGAATCAGGCATGTCCTATGGCTACACCTTC. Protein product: CSVESGMSYGYTF.

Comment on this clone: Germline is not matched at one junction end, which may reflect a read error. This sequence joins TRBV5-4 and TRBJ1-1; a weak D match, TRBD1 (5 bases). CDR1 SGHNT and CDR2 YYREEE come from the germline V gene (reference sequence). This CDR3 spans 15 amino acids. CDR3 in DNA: TGTGCCAGCAGTTTGGGGCCGGGTTTGGACACTGAAGCTTTCTTT. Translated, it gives CASSLGPGLDTEAFF.

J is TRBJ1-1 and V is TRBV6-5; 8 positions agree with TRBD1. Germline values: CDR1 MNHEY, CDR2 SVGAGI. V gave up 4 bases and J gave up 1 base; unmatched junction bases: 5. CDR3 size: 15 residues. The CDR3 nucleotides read TGTGCCAGCAGTTGGGACAGGATGACGAACACTGAAGCTTTCTTT. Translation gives CASSWDRMTNTEAFF.

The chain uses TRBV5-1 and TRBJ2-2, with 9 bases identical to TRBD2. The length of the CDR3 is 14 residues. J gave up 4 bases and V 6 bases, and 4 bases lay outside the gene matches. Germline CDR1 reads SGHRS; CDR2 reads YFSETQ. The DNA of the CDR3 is TGCGCCAGCATAGCGGGGGACGGCACCGGGGAGCTGTTTTTT. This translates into CASIAGDGTGELFF.

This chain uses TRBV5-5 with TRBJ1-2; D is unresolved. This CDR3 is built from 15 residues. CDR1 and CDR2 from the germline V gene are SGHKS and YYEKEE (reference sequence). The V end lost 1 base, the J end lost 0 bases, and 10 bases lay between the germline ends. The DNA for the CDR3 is TGTGCCAGCAGCTTGACGGTTGGAGCTAACTATGGCTACACCTTC. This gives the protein CASSLTVGANYGYTF.